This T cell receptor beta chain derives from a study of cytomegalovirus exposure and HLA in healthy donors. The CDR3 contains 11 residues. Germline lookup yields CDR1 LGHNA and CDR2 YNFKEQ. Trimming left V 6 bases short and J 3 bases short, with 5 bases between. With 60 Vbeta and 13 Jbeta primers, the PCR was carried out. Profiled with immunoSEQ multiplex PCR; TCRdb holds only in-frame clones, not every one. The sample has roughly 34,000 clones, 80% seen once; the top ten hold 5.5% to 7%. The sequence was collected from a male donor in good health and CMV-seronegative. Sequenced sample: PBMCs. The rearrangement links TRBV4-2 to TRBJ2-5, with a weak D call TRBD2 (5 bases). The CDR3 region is CASRGEETQYF. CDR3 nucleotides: TGTGCCAGCAGGGGAGAAGAGACCCAGTACTTC.